This T cell receptor beta chain appears in the sequencing data of a study of low-dose radiotherapy and immunotherapy resistance in tumors (dated by TCRdb to 2021 to 2024). Some background on the complete study: In Cohort 1, 0.5 Gy per fraction was delivered every 2 weeks, and a total PTV dose of 6.5 Gy was prescribed. Eight patients were included in the translational analysis: three from the first dose cohort and the first five from the second dose cohort. For Cohort 2, the dose was 1 Gy per fraction given every two weeks, adding up to 13 Gy in total across 26 weeks. No randomization into treatment groups was done for the people taking part in the trial. Patients were given nivolumab as a 240 mg flat dose every two weeks and ipilimumab at 1 mg/kg every six weeks, with both drugs delivered intravenously. Starting on cycle 1 day 1, patients took 300 mg of aspirin by mouth once daily for four cycles. Cyclophosphamide 200 mg/m2 was given intravenously every two weeks, one day before each radiation and immunotherapy administration.

This clonotype was recorded at least ten times. No cognate antigen has been identified for it. No base quality values were provided; no much bigger clone lies one nucleotide off. TCRdb records Illumina HiSeq 2500 as the sequencer. To make first-strand cDNA, Superscript III was used along with a set of TRAV- and TRBV-specific primers so that both the TCRalpha and TCRbeta chains were covered. TCRs were amplified with Phusion for around 20 PCR cycles, with a constant-region primer paired with the adapter attached to the V primers. Amplification of the isolated mRNA was done with the MessageAmp II aRNA Amplification Kit, which involved a roughly 17-hour in vitro transcription at 37 degrees C. The Dynabeads mRNA DIRECT Purification Kit was used to isolate mRNA for TCR sequencing. Indexed Illumina adapters were added in a second Phusion PCR of about 26 cycles, and the PCR products were purified with AMPure XP beads. The original methods were these. Using custom Perl scripts, TCR sequences encoding the same protein were pooled, out-of-frame sequences were removed, and the abundance of each clonotype was computed. The analysis excluded TCR sequences that were supported by just one read. Among the metrics used to describe the repertoires were Shannon entropy, Gini index, clonality, richness, and the frequency of TCRs shared between repertoires. TCRdb trimmed the raw reads at Q25, called clones with MiXCR and kept productive beta chains. Rows with one shared CDR3 protein collapse into an entry with the most common genes and DNA. For this entry, the V and J calls and clone size follow TCRdb and not the study's own pipeline. This sample has around 60,000 distinct CDR3 sequences in its table, and 20% to 25% of those were observed once. Of the sample, 6.5% to 7% falls within the top ten clones.

The sample's time point label is to be understood as: after trial treatment. According to the study, the label for this sample's treatment or condition signals: LDRT plus nivolumab, ipilimumab, low-dose cyclophosphamide and aspirin (RACIN trial). Donors were enrolled in RACIN, a single-arm phase I dose-escalation trial in which nivolumab, ipilimumab, aspirin, low-dose cyclophosphamide and low-dose radiotherapy were combined. Patients were eligible if they had advanced solid tumors that were TIL-negative. Specimen: PBMCs, collected after low-dose radiotherapy plus immunotherapy. This clonotype was obtained from a male donor with prostate cancer.

In nucleotides, the sequence is TGTGCCAGCAGCGCCATTAGGACGGAAATTTTGAGTGGCTACACCTTC. It translates to CASSAIRTEILSGYTF. This sequence uses TRBV9 and TRBJ1-2, with the D gene uncertain. The CDR3 sequence holds 16 residues, the cysteine and phenylalanine included. The kept DNA is CDR3 alone, 48 bases in frame from the first base. V is clipped by 3 bases and J by 7 bases, and the sequence between their germline boundaries is 22 bases long. The germline V gene yields SGDLS for CDR1 and YYNGEE for CDR2.